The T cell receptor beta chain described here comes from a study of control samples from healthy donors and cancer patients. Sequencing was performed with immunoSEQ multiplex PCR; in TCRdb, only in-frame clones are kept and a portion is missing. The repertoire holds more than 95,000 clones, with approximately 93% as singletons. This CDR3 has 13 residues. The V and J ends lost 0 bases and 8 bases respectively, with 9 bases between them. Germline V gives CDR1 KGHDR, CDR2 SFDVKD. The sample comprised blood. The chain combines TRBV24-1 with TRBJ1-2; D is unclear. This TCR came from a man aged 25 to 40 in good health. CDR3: CATSDLEGWGYTF. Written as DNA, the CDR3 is TGTGCCACCAGTGATTTGGAGGGTTGGGGCTACACCTTC.